Sequencing of this TCR beta chain was carried out in a study of blood T cells in healthy people across ages. Whole-study findings and limits: Both higher diversity and more naive CD4+ cells marked long-lived donors when set against aged donors.

Comment on this clonotype: Its antigen is still unknown.

The CDR3 is 16 residues long. Germline V lookup: CDR1 SGHRS, CDR2 YFSETQ. Together with a sample-barcoded 5' primer, a J-beta primer mix was included in a second PCR lasting roughly 6 to 12 cycles. Carrying 12 random nucleotides, a template-switch adaptor labeled each individual cDNA molecule. No fewer than 2.5 million CDR3-containing paired-end reads came from each sample. Each CDR3 protein is one row after TCRdb ran MiXCR on the 5' RACE reads. Of approximately 800,000 distinct CDR3 sequences in the sample, around 62% were seen once. PBMCs, at least 7 million per sample, were isolated. This receptor was obtained from a man aged 30 to 39 in good health. Sequenced sample: blood. The chain links TRBV5-1 to TRBJ2-1, with TRBD2 identical over 7 bases. The J call could be wrong; TRBJ2-7 is a better fit for the DNA end. The CDR3 is CASSLGGGSSYNEQYF. The DNA for the CDR3 is TGCGCCAGCAGCTTGGGCGGGGGTTCCTCCTACAATGAGCAGTACTTC.